These T cell receptor beta chains were read from a single sample in a study of T cell responses to AZD1222 COVID-19 vaccine. TCRdb keeps only in-frame clones here, not all; method: immunoSEQ multiplex PCR. This sample carries 130,000 or so clones, around nine tenths of them seen once, and the ten largest clones take around 6.9%. The sample in question was peripheral blood, obtained on day 0 of AZD1222 vaccination. Receptors originate from an adult in good health. CDR3s include the opening cysteine and the closing phenylalanine or tryptophan. A D gene is named only where the DNA matches it firmly. Part of the rows lack a size; the others show once, few, many or a class for expanded clones.

size	D	V	J	CDR3	DNA
once	TRBD2	TRBV11-3	TRBJ2-5	CASSLGLAGDQETQYF	TGTGCCAGCAGCCTGGGACTAGCGGGAGACCAAGAGACCCAGTACTTC
-	TRBD1	TRBV14	TRBJ1-3	CASSQPGTGSDTIYF	TGTGCCAGCAGCCAACCTGGGACAGGGAGTGACACCATATATTTT
-	-	TRBV19	TRBJ2-2	CASSMSLALTGELFF	TGTGCCAGTAGTATGTCACTAGCACTAACCGGGGAGCTGTTTTTT
-	-	TRBV7-9	TRBJ1-1	CASSPTRGMNTEAFF	TGTGCCAGCAGCCCCACCAGGGGCATGAACACTGAAGCTTTCTTT
once	-	TRBV28	TRBJ1-2	CAASAGTSGYTF	TGTGCCGCCTCGGCCGGGACCTCCGGCTACACCTTC
few	-	TRBV28	TRBJ1-2	CASSLGTGDGYTF	TGTGCCAGCAGTTTAGGTACAGGCGACGGCTACACCTTC
-	-	TRBV7-2	TRBJ2-3	CASSLDTPTDTQYF	TGTGCCAGCAGCTTAGATACCCCCACAGATACGCAGTATTTT
-	-	TRBV5-6	TRBJ2-3	CASSWDLSTDTQYF	TGTGCCAGCAGCTGGGACTTGAGCACAGATACGCAGTATTTT
-	-	TRBV6-4	TRBJ2-2	CASSKVTWGPGELFF	TGTGCCAGCAGCAAAGTGACGTGGGGCCCCGGGGAGCTGTTTTTT
-	-	TRBV3-1/TRBV3-2	TRBJ2-7	CASSPNMGYEQYF	TGTGCCAGCAGCCCCAACATGGGTTACGAGCAGTACTTC
-	TRBD1	TRBV9	TRBJ2-5	CASTVGTGFQETQYF	TGTGCCAGCACGGTTGGGACAGGGTTCCAAGAGACCCAGTACTTC
-	TRBD1	TRBV6-6	TRBJ1-6	CASSTGTVNSPLHF	TGTGCCAGCAGCACCGGGACAGTAAATTCACCCCTCCACTTT
-	-	TRBV18	TRBJ1-5	CASSRARDNSNQPQHF	TGTGCCAGCTCACGAGCCAGGGATAATAGCAATCAGCCCCAGCATTTT
-	TRBD2	TRBV9	TRBJ2-1	CASSVGGSTMYNEQFF	TGTGCCAGCAGCGTGGGCGGGAGTACGATGTACAATGAGCAGTTCTTC
-	-	TRBV28	TRBJ1-6	CASSYPPRTSYNSPLHF	TGTGCCAGCAGTTACCCCCCTAGAACCTCCTATAATTCACCCCTCCACTTT
-	-	TRBV4-1	TRBJ1-5	CASSQDLQTQPQHF	TGCGCCAGCAGCCAAGATCTGCAGACTCAGCCCCAGCATTTT
once	-	TRBV19	TRBJ1-1	CASSISSMNTEAFF	TGTGCCAGTAGTATCTCCAGCATGAACACTGAAGCTTTCTTT
-	-	TRBV28	TRBJ1-1	CASSPGPSEAFF	TGTGCCAGCAGTCCCGGGCCCTCTGAAGCTTTCTTT
few	TRBD2	TRBV3-1/TRBV3-2	TRBJ2-7	CASGRGVASTSSYEQYF	TGTGCCAGCGGCCGGGGGGTAGCGTCCACTTCTTCCTACGAGCAGTACTTC
-	-	TRBV6-1	TRBJ1-2	CASDSGARVKKGYTF	TGTGCCAGCGATTCCGGGGCCAGGGTGAAGAAGGGCTACACCTTC
once	TRBD2	TRBV19	TRBJ2-1	CASSAGLALDEQFF	TGTGCCAGTAGTGCGGGACTAGCTCTCGATGAGCAGTTCTTC
-	TRBD1	TRBV28	TRBJ1-3	CASRPGPTGGNTIYF	TGTGCCAGCAGGCCCGGCCCGACAGGGGGAAACACCATATATTTT
-	-	TRBV6-1	TRBJ1-1	CASSEGSMNTEAFF	TGTGCCAGCAGTGAAGGGTCCATGAACACTGAAGCTTTCTTT